The 12 T cell receptor beta chains listed next were all sequenced from one sample in a study of blood T cell repertoires in COVID-19. Sequencing used immunoSEQ multiplex PCR; TCRdb keeps in-frame clones, though not all of them. The repertoire consists of 65,000 to 90,000 clones, with 86% occurring once and the leading ten covering about 24%. The material sequenced was peripheral blood. Every receptor here comes from a woman of 80 years or more in a cohort sampled during active or convalescent COVID-19.

The V and J genes are TRBV5-1 and TRBJ2-1; the match to TRBD2 covers 10 bases. This CDR3 comprises 16 residues. V was pared by 4 bases and J by 2 bases, with 6 bases of the junction left unmatched. CDR1 and CDR2 (germline): SGHRS, YFSETQ. CDR3 residues: CASSLLAGVTYNEQFF. The DNA of the CDR3 is TGCGCCAGCAGCCTCCTAGCGGGAGTTACCTACAATGAGCAGTTCTTC.

The chain carries TRBV18 and TRBJ2-3; TRBD2 aligns across 7 bases. Germline lookup yields CDR1 KGHSH and CDR2 LQKENI. The CDR3 covers 13 residues. Trimming removed 4 bases from V and 4 bases from J; junction bases left unmatched: 2. The CDR3 reads CASSQGGADTQYF. CDR3 nucleotide sequence: TGTGCCAGCTCACAGGGAGGGGCAGATACGCAGTATTTT.

The chain carries TRBV5-6 and TRBJ2-4, with 10 bases identical to TRBD2. Germline CDR1 is SGHDT and CDR2 is YYEEEE. CDR3 length: 16 amino acids. V lost 0 bases, J lost 0 bases, and 0 bases stayed unmatched. CDR3 amino acids: CASSLGLAGAKNIQYF. The CDR3 DNA is TGTGCCAGCAGCTTGGGACTAGCGGGAGCCAAAAACATTCAGTACTTC.

The V gene is TRBV5-6, the J gene TRBJ1-5, with D possibly matching TRBD1 (6 bases). Germline loops: CDR1 SGHDT, CDR2 YYEEEE. Trimming stripped 3 bases from V and 3 bases from J, with 7 bases between. The CDR3 sequence is 13 residues long. CDR3 sequence (DNA): TGTGCCAGCAGCTGGGGACACAATCAGCCCCAGCATTTT. This translates into CASSWGHNQPQHF.

This clone appeared a few times. This rearrangement joins TRBV5-1 to TRBJ1-6; maybe TRBD1 (5 bases). Deletions cut 0 bases from V and 7 bases from J, with 8 bases between. CDR1 and CDR2 (germline): SGHRS, YFSETQ. The CDR3 sequence is 14 residues long. The CDR3 DNA follows: TGCGCCAGCAGCTTGGGGGGCCAGAATTCACCCCTCCACTTT. This codes for CASSLGGQNSPLHF. The variable domain in full, with the rest retrieved from reference TRBV5-1 and TRBJ1-6, is KAGVTQTPRYLIKTRGQQVTLSCSPISGHRSVSWYQQTPGQGLQFLFEYFSETQRNKGNFPGRFSGRQFSNSRSEMNVSTLELGDSALYLCASSLGGQNSPLHFGNGTRLTVT.

The chain employs TRBV27 and TRBJ2-7; the D gene is possibly TRBD1 (5 bases). Germline V CDR1 and CDR2: MNHEY, SMNVEV (reference sequence). The CDR3 sequence is 14 residues long. The V and J ends lost 2 bases and 9 bases respectively, with 17 bases between them. The CDR3 DNA sequence: TGTGCCAGCAGTTTAGTCGGCTGGATAGGGGTGCAGTACTTC. It codes for CASSLVGWIGVQYF.

The chain couples TRBV7-9 to TRBJ1-1, with unresolved D. The germline CDR1 and CDR2 sequences are SEHNR and FQNEAQ (reference sequence). V gave up 4 bases and J gave up 1 base, with 10 bases separating them. The CDR3 sequence is 14 residues long. CDR3 sequence reads: CASSYELQNTEAFF. CDR3 in DNA: TGTGCCAGCAGCTACGAACTTCAGAACACTGAAGCTTTCTTT. Drawing the rest from reference TRBV7-9 and TRBJ1-1, the complete variable domain is DTGVSQNPRHKITKRGQNVTFRCDPISEHNRLYWYRQTLGQGPEFLTYFQNEAQLEKSRLLSDRFSAERPKGSFSTLEIQRTEQGDSAMYLCASSYELQNTEAFFGQGTRLTVV.

This chain uses TRBV11-3 with TRBJ1-4, with 10 positions matching TRBD1. The germline V gene has CDR1 SGHNT and CDR2 YENEEA. The CDR3 is 17 amino acids. The V and J ends lost 3 bases and 4 bases, in that order; junction bases with no gene match: 8. CDR3 bases: TGTGCCAGCAGCTTCGGACAGGGGGGCCTTATTAATGAAAAACTGTTTTTT. This codes for CASSFGQGGLINEKLFF.

This chain uses TRBV19 with TRBJ2-2, with 10 bases lining up with TRBD1. Germline V gives CDR1 LNHDA, CDR2 SQIVND (reference sequence). After removal of 6 bases from V and 5 bases from J, the junction contained 3 bases not matched to a gene. The CDR3 is 14 amino acids. DNA for the CDR3: TGTGCCAGTAGAGACAGGGGGCGGACCGGGGAGCTGTTTTTT. This encodes CASRDRGRTGELFF. The entire variable domain, with the rest obtained from reference TRBV19 and TRBJ2-2, is as follows: DGGITQSPKYLFRKEGQNVTLSCEQNLNHDAMYWYRQDPGQGLRLIYYSQIVNDFQKGDIAEGYSVSREKKESFPLTVTSAQKNPTAFYLCASRDRGRTGELFFGEGSRLTVL.

The chain recombines TRBV5-1 with TRBJ2-7; 11 nucleotides agree with TRBD2. V lost 0 bases to trimming and J lost 4 bases; unmatched junction nucleotides: 6. The CDR3 is made up of 16 amino acids. Per germline, CDR1 SGHRS and CDR2 YFSETQ. The CDR3 sequence is CASSLVGTSGSYEQYF. The CDR3 coding sequence is TGCGCCAGCAGCTTGGTGGGAACTAGCGGGAGTTACGAGCAGTACTTC.

The gene calls are TRBV6-5 and TRBJ2-3, with D possibly TRBD1 on 5 matching bases. This CDR3 spans 14 amino acids. V gave up 7 bases and J gave up 0 bases, with 11 bases separating them. CDR1 MNHEY and CDR2 SVGAGI come from the germline V gene. The CDR3 sequence: CASNQGGSTDTQYF. CDR3 DNA: TGTGCCAGCAACCAGGGCGGAAGCACAGATACGCAGTATTTT.

The chain has TRBV5-1 and TRBJ2-7; 7 bases match TRBD1. Germline lookup yields CDR1 SGHRS and CDR2 YFSETQ. This CDR3 is 17 amino acids long. Unmatched junction bases numbered 20, after V lost 7 bases and J lost 4 bases. The CDR3 region has the DNA TGCGCCAGCTCCCTACCCCGCGACAGGGAGTTTATTTACGAGCAGTACTTC. Protein: CASSLPRDREFIYEQYF.